This entry is about one TCR beta chain. With V trimmed by 6 bases and J by 4 bases, 3 bases remained unmatched. Germline assignment: CDR1 MNHEY and CDR2 SVGAGI. The CDR3 extends over 12 amino acids. This entry belongs to a study of blood T cell repertoires in COVID-19. For the study at large: Spain, Italy and the United States supplied samples that represented acute and convalescent COVID-19. PBMCs, B-cell-depleted T cells, or T cells were the source of the cDNA or gDNA that made up the material.

The authors' processing: How many nucleated cells were present was estimated from reference gene primer amplification. TCRdb's copy holds only in-frame clones and misses some; the assay was immunoSEQ multiplex PCR. V and J calls and clone size are copied from that table; D and trimming were computed from the DNA. The sample lists a few hundred thousand clones; 88% were seen once. This TCR was recovered from a man aged 55-75 years who had recovered from COVID-19. The chain has TRBV6-5 and TRBJ2-7, with TRBD1 matching over 7 bases. Source material: peripheral blood. CDR3 DNA: TGTGCCAGCAGCCCACAGGGGTACGAGCAGTACTTC. As protein: CASSPQGYEQYF.